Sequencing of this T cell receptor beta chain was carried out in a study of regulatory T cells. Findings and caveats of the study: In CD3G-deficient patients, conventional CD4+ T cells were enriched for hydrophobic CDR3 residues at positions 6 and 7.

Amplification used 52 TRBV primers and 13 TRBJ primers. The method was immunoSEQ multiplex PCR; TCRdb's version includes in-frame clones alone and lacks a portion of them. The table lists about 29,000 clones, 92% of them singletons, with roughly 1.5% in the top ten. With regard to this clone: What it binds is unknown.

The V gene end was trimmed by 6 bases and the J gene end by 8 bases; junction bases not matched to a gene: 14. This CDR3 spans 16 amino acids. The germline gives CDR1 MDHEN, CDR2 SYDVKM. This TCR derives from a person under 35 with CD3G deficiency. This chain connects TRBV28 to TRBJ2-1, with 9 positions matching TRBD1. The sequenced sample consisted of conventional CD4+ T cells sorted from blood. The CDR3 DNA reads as TGTGCCAGCAGGCCCATACCGGGACAGGGAGGCTATGAGCAGTTCTTC. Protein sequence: CASRPIPGQGGYEQFF.